This TCR beta chain was identified during a study of cytomegalovirus exposure and HLA in healthy donors. As to this clone: Its antigen is unknown.

Both 60 Vbeta primers and 13 Jbeta primers went into the PCR. Only in-frame clones appear in the TCRdb table, and some are missing; sequencing was by immunoSEQ multiplex PCR. The sample holds 150,000 to 200,000 clones, around 80% seen once. The CDR3 length is 14 residues. CDR1 is SGHTA, CDR2 FQGNSA, per germline. V lost 5 bases and J lost 5; bases outside the gene matches: 7. Study-wide findings and caveats: In vitro experiments confirmed that three CMV-associated chains were specific for CMV antigens. Analysis performed later found over 15,000 TCR beta sequences associated with HLA alleles at 0.05 false discovery rate. A later analysis found that most CMV-associated TCR beta chains appeared HLA-restricted. Later on, an analysis found that several of the most significant clusters appeared to be linked to common viral pathogens, which included parvovirus B19.

The TCR comes from a man between 40 and 49 years old in good health and CMV-seropositive. What was sequenced was PBMCs. V is TRBV7-2 and J is TRBJ2-5; 8 bases match TRBD2. The CDR3 loop reads CASSPSGGRETQYF. The CDR3 bases are TGTGCCAGCAGCCCAAGCGGGGGTCGGGAGACCCAGTACTTC.